A selection of T cell receptor beta chains follows, all from one sample in a study of vaccination and CD4 T cells after COVID-19. No cognate antigen is known for these TCRs. TCRdb processed the PCR reads anew with MiXCR; each CDR3 protein has one entry. The sample lists more than 8,000 distinct CDR3 sequences, roughly 77% occurring once. Material: CD4+ T cells from blood, cultured in vitro. These receptors all stem from a human donor who had recovered from COVID-19. The CDR3 runs from the conserved cysteine through the conserved F or W. Each record gives: J gene, clone size, D gene, V gene, CDR3 protein, CDR3 DNA. The D gene is left open where the match is weak. Clone size is stated in some rows and not others, as once, few, many or a class when expanded.

>TRBJ2-3|NA|NA|TRBV20-1
CSARVHSTDTQYF
TGCAGTGCTAGAGTGCACAGCACAGATACGCAGTATTTT
>TRBJ2-7|NA|NA|TRBV20-1
CSASLGGVDNGEQYF
TGCAGTGCTAGCCTGGGTGGGGTCGATAACGGCGAGCAGTACTTC
>TRBJ2-3|NA|NA|TRBV11-3
CASSSRGREATDTQYF
TGTGCCAGCAGCTCCAGGGGGCGGGAGGCCACAGATACGCAGTATTTT
>TRBJ2-3|NA|TRBD1|TRBV20-1
CSARRGQGVDTQYF
TGCAGTGCTAGAAGGGGACAGGGTGTAGATACGCAGTATTTT
>TRBJ2-3|NA|TRBD2|TRBV24-1
CATSRGAAGGTDTQYF
TGTGCCACCAGTCGAGGGGCTGCGGGGGGCACAGATACGCAGTATTTT
>TRBJ2-7|NA|TRBD2|TRBV19
CASSPIAGVSEQYF
TGTGCCAGTAGTCCTATAGCGGGAGTAAGCGAGCAGTACTTC
>TRBJ1-2|NA|NA|TRBV6-5
CASSSPQGRYTF
TGTGCCAGCAGTTCCCCTCAGGGTCGCTACACCTTC
>TRBJ2-1|NA|TRBD2|TRBV7-9
CASSPNLAGGSYNEQFF
TGTGCCAGCAGCCCCAACCTAGCGGGAGGATCCTACAATGAGCAGTTCTTC
>TRBJ1-6|NA|NA|TRBV7-9
CASSPQNSPLHF
TGTGCCAGCAGCCCACAGAATTCACCCCTCCACTTT
>TRBJ2-7|few|NA|TRBV6-2/TRBV6-3
CATFEEGLSYEQYF
TGTGCCACCTTCGAGGAGGGTTTATCCTACGAGCAGTACTTC
>TRBJ2-2|NA|TRBD1|TRBV20-1
CSAREGGVKNTGELFF
TGCAGTGCTAGGGAAGGGGGCGTAAAGAACACCGGGGAGCTGTTTTTT
>TRBJ2-6|NA|NA|TRBV20-1
CSARDLGRSGANVLTF
TGCAGTGCTAGAGATCTTGGGCGCTCTGGGGCCAACGTCCTGACTTTC
>TRBJ1-5|NA|NA|TRBV6-2/TRBV6-3
CASRGTGNQPQHF
TGTGCCAGCCGTGGGACCGGCAATCAGCCCCAGCATTTT
>TRBJ1-6|NA|TRBD1|TRBV2
CASMGDRVSGSPLHF
TGTGCCAGCATGGGGGACAGGGTGTCCGGTTCACCCCTCCACTTT
>TRBJ2-5|NA|TRBD2|TRBV27
CASWKAGAGETQYF
TGTGCCAGCTGGAAGGCCGGAGCGGGGGAGACCCAGTACTTC
>TRBJ1-5|NA|TRBD1|TRBV7-2
CASSWTGTGVQPQHF
TGTGCCAGCAGCTGGACCGGGACAGGGGTTCAGCCCCAGCATTTT
>TRBJ1-2|NA|NA|TRBV12-3/TRBV12-4
CASSSPSRGLIGPYYGYTF
TGTGCCAGCAGTAGCCCCTCTAGGGGACTCATCGGCCCTTACTATGGCTACACCTTC
>TRBJ1-1|NA|NA|TRBV27
CASSSSRQTNTEAFF
TGTGCCAGCAGTTCGTCCCGACAGACGAACACTGAAGCTTTCTTT
>TRBJ1-1|NA|TRBD1|TRBV27
CASSPRQGVLNTEAFF
TGTGCCAGCAGTCCTCGACAGGGGGTCTTGAACACTGAAGCTTTCTTT
>TRBJ1-6|NA|NA|TRBV20-1
CSARDRRGREDNSPLHF
TGCAGTGCTAGAGATCGCCGCGGGCGAGAGGATAATTCACCCCTCCACTTT
>TRBJ2-3|NA|NA|TRBV28
CASSFTGVDTQYF
TGTGCCAGCAGTTTCACCGGGGTAGATACGCAGTATTTT
>TRBJ1-6|NA|NA|TRBV27
CASSLGVRGANSPLHF
TGTGCCAGCAGTTTAGGTGTCAGGGGTGCTAATTCACCCCTCCACTTT
>TRBJ1-6|NA|NA|TRBV19
CASSISGPRPLHF
TGTGCCAGTAGTATATCCGGGCCCCGGCCCCTCCACTTT
>TRBJ1-4|NA|TRBD1|TRBV7-2
CASSLSTGAVKTLFF
TGTGCCAGCAGCTTATCGACAGGGGCGGTGAAAACCCTGTTTTTT
>TRBJ1-5|NA|NA|TRBV20-1
CSAGNPRMLSNQPQHF
TGCAGTGCTGGAAATCCTAGGATGCTCAGCAATCAGCCCCAGCATTTT
>TRBJ2-6|NA|NA|TRBV24-1
CATSDLGRAGANVLTF
TGTGCCACCAGTGATTTGGGTCGGGCTGGGGCCAACGTCCTGACTTTC
>TRBJ1-1|once|NA|TRBV11-3
CASSPNRMNTEAFF
TGTGCCAGCAGCCCCAATCGGATGAACACTGAAGCTTTCTTT
>TRBJ1-1|NA|TRBD1|TRBV6-1
CASSPDRVRTEAFF
TGTGCCAGCAGCCCTGACAGGGTCAGGACTGAAGCTTTCTTT
>TRBJ1-2|few|NA|TRBV6-5
CASSYSSGAGKYGYTF
TGTGCCAGCAGTTACTCGAGCGGAGCGGGAAAATATGGCTACACCTTC
>TRBJ1-2|NA|NA|TRBV24-1
CATSDTTGNYGYTF
TGTGCCACCAGTGATACAACAGGGAACTATGGCTACACCTTC
>TRBJ2-2|once|NA|TRBV12-3/TRBV12-4
CASIGITGELFF
TGTGCCAGCATAGGGATTACCGGGGAGCTGTTTTTT
>TRBJ1-1|NA|NA|TRBV6-1
CASTDSDSFLMNTEAFF
TGTGCCAGCACCGACTCGGACAGCTTCCTTATGAACACTGAAGCTTTCTTT
>TRBJ2-3|NA|TRBD1|TRBV24-1
CATSDAIPGQGADTQYF
TGTGCCACCAGTGACGCCATCCCGGGACAGGGTGCAGATACGCAGTATTTT
>TRBJ1-3|NA|NA|TRBV20-1
CSAPPSTGTRNTIYF
TGCAGTGCTCCCCCTTCGACCGGCACCCGAAACACCATATATTTT
>TRBJ1-6|NA|NA|TRBV28
CASTFGGGRNSPLHF
TGTGCCAGCACCTTCGGGGGGGGTCGGAATTCACCCCTCCACTTT
>TRBJ1-2|NA|TRBD1|TRBV6-1
CASSPTGDYGYTF
TGTGCCAGCAGTCCGACAGGGGACTATGGCTACACCTTC
>TRBJ2-7|once|TRBD2|TRBV7-2
CASSLPRTSGRSSYEQYF
TGTGCCAGCAGCCTCCCCCGGACTAGCGGGCGCAGCTCCTACGAGCAGTACTTC
>TRBJ1-5|once|TRBD1|TRBV20-1
CSAQDRGNQPQHF
TGCAGTGCTCAGGACAGGGGCAATCAGCCCCAGCATTTT
>TRBJ2-3|NA|NA|TRBV6-1
CASSTRSATRTDTQYF
TGTGCCAGCAGTACCCGTAGCGCTACACGCACAGATACGCAGTATTTT